This TCR beta chain was observed in a study of T-cell reconstitution after alpha-beta-depleted transplantation in children. This clonotype was counted many times. Its specificity is unknown. Study results and caveats: Reportedly, alpha-beta T cells present about two months post-transplant originated from several hundred expanded clones of graft origin. For some patients, TCRbeta diversity was high at day 60 because of recipient T cells and thymic progenitors that survived. T-cell numbers and diversity one year post-transplant derived largely from freshly generated T cells.

Unique molecular identifiers were incorporated when the TCRbeta library was constructed. TCRdb re-called the PCR reads through MiXCR, storing one row per CDR3 protein. The sample contains 130,000 to 150,000 distinct CDR3 sequences, around 8.8% of which appear only once. The CDR3 runs to 16 residues. From germline, CDR1 is SGHTA and CDR2 FQGNSA. V lost 1 base to trimming and J lost 6 bases, with 17 bases between them. The clonotype originates from a female patient aged 2-9 years who had a stem cell transplant for congenital amegakaryocytic thrombocytopenia, so the T cells may come from the graft donor. The material was PBMCs, mostly from graft donor cells, obtained 180 days after TCRalphabeta/CD19-depleted stem cell transplant. The chain couples TRBV7-2 to TRBJ2-3, with D tentatively TRBD1 (6 bases). The CDR3: CASSLGLGAPRDTQYF. CDR3 nucleotide sequence: TGTGCCAGCAGCTTAGGATTGGGGGCCCCCCGGGATACGCAGTATTTT.